Presented here are 21 T cell receptor beta chains from one specimen sequenced in a study of OX40 agonist ivuxolimab in advanced cancers. Library method: the immunoSEQ multiplex PCR assay. The clones in this table, taken by TCRdb from immuneACCESS, are in-frame only. Not every clone is retained; where verified, under half of the shortfall comes from an unresolved V gene, and the cause of the rest is unknown. This sample holds 60,000 to 90,000 clones; 83% were observed only once. The ten top clones hold about 0.8% of the sample. The sequenced sample was CD4+ or CD8+ T cells sorted from blood, obtained in a trial of the OX40 agonist ivuxolimab. Receptors were obtained from an adult with an advanced solid tumor such as melanoma, head and neck, liver or kidney cancer.

V usage is TRBV5-1 and J usage is TRBJ2-7, with D perhaps TRBD1 (6 bases). This CDR3 contains 17 residues. Between the trimmed V and J ends, which lost 4 bases and 5 bases, there was a span of 25 bases. Germline V gene lookup returns CDR1 SGHRS and CDR2 YFSETQ. CDR3 in DNA: TGCGCCAGCAGCCTACAGGGTCATGTAAGGATTGTGGACGAGCAGTACTTC. Protein sequence: CASSLQGHVRIVDEQYF.

The rearrangement joins TRBV5-1 to TRBJ2-2, with 8 bases aligning to TRBD1. Trimming at V came to 4 bases and at J to 3 bases, leaving 8 bases not matched to a gene. The CDR3 loop spans 16 amino acids. The V gene's germline CDR1 is SGHRS and CDR2 YFSETQ. The chain's CDR3 is CASSRGQAVDTGELFF. The CDR3 coding sequence is TGCGCCAGCAGCAGGGGACAGGCGGTCGACACCGGGGAGCTGTTTTTT.

This clone has just a few counts. The chain carries TRBV27 and TRBJ2-5; D perhaps matches TRBD2 (6 bases). CDR3 length: 14 amino acids. Trimming shortened V by 4 bases and J by 5 bases, and 14 bases separated the two germline ends. Germline CDR1 reads MNHEY; CDR2 reads SMNVEV (reference sequence). CDR3 in DNA: TGTGCCAGCAGTTCCCAGATAGGAGGGGAGACCCAGTACTTC. It yields the protein CASSSQIGGETQYF.

Only one count was recorded for this clone. In DNA, the CDR3 is TGTGCCAGCAGGGGGACTAGCGGGGGCACAGATACGCAGTATTTT. The encoded protein is CASRGTSGGTDTQYF. The rearrangement links TRBV28 to TRBJ2-3; 13 bases fit TRBD2. CDR3 size: 15 residues. Trimming cost V 6 bases and J 1 base; bases outside gene matches: 1. Germline V gene data show CDR1 as MDHEN and CDR2 as SYDVKM. Full variable domain (remainder filled in from reference TRBV28 and TRBJ2-3): DVKVTQSSRYLVKRTGEKVFLECVQDMDHENMFWYRQDPGLGLRLIYFSYDVKMKEKGDIPEGYSVSREKKERFSLILESASTNQTSMYLCASRGTSGGTDTQYFGPGTRLTVL.

About this clone: At one end the junction does not follow the germline gene, possibly because of a read error. The J gene is TRBJ1-1, the V gene TRBV6-5, with unresolved D. Germline CDR1 MNHEY, CDR2 SVGAGI. The CDR3 length is 8 residues. This CDR3 reads CASIDEGF. DNA of the CDR3: TGTGCCAGCATCGACGAGGGTTTT.

J is TRBJ1-1 and V is TRBV7-9; 8 bases fit TRBD1. After removal of 1 base from V and 4 bases from J, the junction contained 5 bases not matched to a gene. The CDR3 has 15 residues. Looked up from germline, CDR1 is SEHNR and CDR2 is FQNEAQ (reference sequence). Here the CDR3 reads CASSLGQGAITEAFF. CDR3 DNA: TGTGCCAGCAGCTTAGGGCAGGGGGCAATCACTGAAGCTTTCTTT.

V gene TRBV4-1 combines with J gene TRBJ2-1; 7 nucleotides align to TRBD1. With V trimmed by 6 bases and J by 7 bases, 12 bases remained unmatched. Germline CDR1 is MGHRA and CDR2 is YSYEKL. The CDR3 consists of 15 residues. The DNA of the CDR3 is TGCGCCAGCAGACCCAGACAGGGCGGGTGGAATGAGCAGTTCTTC. This gives the protein CASRPRQGGWNEQFF.

V and J are TRBV5-1 and TRBJ2-2; the match to TRBD2 covers 10 bases. CDR1 and CDR2 from the germline V gene are SGHRS and YFSETQ. This CDR3 region has 16 residues. V shed 6 bases, J shed 7 bases, and the junction held 12 bases outside the gene matches. CDR3: CASIPGAGGPLGELFF. CDR3 DNA sequence: TGCGCCAGCATCCCTGGAGCGGGAGGGCCCCTCGGGGAGCTGTTTTTT.

Only a few counts were recorded for this clone. This chain links TRBV5-1 with TRBJ1-2, with D tentatively TRBD1 (6 bases). The CDR3 length is 13 residues. The V end lost 3 bases, the J end lost 5 bases, and 11 bases lay between the germline ends. Germline CDR1 and CDR2: SGHRS and YFSETQ. CDR3 DNA sequence: TGCGCCAGCAGCTCTGGACAGAAATATGGCTACACCTTC. It is translated as CASSSGQKYGYTF.

The genes are TRBV19 and TRBJ1-1; D ambiguous. Trimming took 1 base from V and 3 from J, leaving 15 bases between them. The length of the CDR3 is 16 residues. The germline V gene encodes CDR1 LNHDA and CDR2 SQIVND (reference sequence). The chain's CDR3 is CASSIVEGGWYTEAFF. The CDR3, as DNA: TGTGCCAGTAGTATAGTTGAGGGAGGGTGGTACACTGAAGCTTTCTTT.

The gene calls are TRBV10-3 and TRBJ1-4; 9 nucleotides line up with TRBD1. The germline gives CDR1 ENHRY, CDR2 SYGVKD. The CDR3 has 12 residues. V dropped 8 bases and J dropped 7; count of bases not matched to a gene: 2. The CDR3 protein is CAIGGQGEKLFF. Written as DNA, the CDR3 is TGTGCCATCGGGGGACAGGGTGAAAAACTGTTTTTT.

V usage is TRBV19 and J usage is TRBJ2-4; D remains ambiguous. Germline loops: CDR1 LNHDA, CDR2 SQIVND (reference sequence). The CDR3 length is 15 residues. The V gene lost 7 bases and the J gene lost 0 bases, with 13 bases spanning the gap. This chain's CDR3 is CASINHQLAKNIQYF. In nucleotides, the CDR3 is TGTGCCAGTATCAACCATCAACTAGCCAAAAACATTCAGTACTTC.

This clone has only a few counts. The rearrangement links TRBV19 to TRBJ2-2; possibly TRBD1 for D (6 bases). Germline CDR1 reads LNHDA; CDR2 reads SQIVND (reference sequence). The V and J ends lost 7 bases and 5 bases respectively, with 20 bases between them. CDR3 length: 16 amino acids. CDR3 amino acids: CASKTGTKGYTGELFF. The CDR3 DNA reads as TGTGCCAGTAAGACCGGGACAAAGGGCTATACCGGGGAGCTGTTTTTT.

As for this clone: This sample includes further DNA sequences coding for the same CDR3. This chain connects TRBV30 to TRBJ2-7; possibly TRBD1 or TRBD2 for D (6 bases each). The CDR3 loop spans 14 amino acids. The germline V gene has CDR1 GTSNPN and CDR2 SVGIG (reference sequence). V lost 0 bases to trimming and J lost 0 bases, with 9 bases between them. CDR3 residues: CAWSVGGGSYEQYF. The CDR3 DNA sequence: TGTGCCTGGAGTGTAGGAGGGGGCTCCTACGAGCAGTACTTC.

On this clone: Other DNA sequences of this sample code for an identical CDR3. The V call is TRBV6-5, the J call TRBJ1-2; tentatively, D is TRBD1 (6 bases). This CDR3 region has 13 residues. CDR1 is MNHEY, CDR2 SVGAGI, per germline. The V end lost 5 bases, the J end lost 5 bases, and 12 bases lay between the germline ends. CDR3 nucleotide sequence: TGTGCCAGCAGTGACCAGGGGACGTATGGCTACACCTTC. It translates to CASSDQGTYGYTF.

The genes are TRBV11-3 and TRBJ2-7; 11 bases are shared with TRBD1. J gave up 12 bases and V 6 bases, and 10 bases lay outside the gene matches. CDR1 and CDR2 from the germline V gene are SGHNT and YENEEA. The CDR3 is 13 residues long. The CDR3 coding sequence is TGTGCCAGCAGGGCCGGGACAGGGGGGATTCCGTACTTC. Its protein is CASRAGTGGIPYF.

The CDR3 DNA reads TGTGCCAGCAGCTCGGGCGGGGCGCCGAGCTCCTACGAGCAGTACTTC. The encoded protein is CASSSGGAPSSYEQYF. V usage is TRBV7-8 and J usage is TRBJ2-7; D possibly corresponds to TRBD2 (6 bases). This CDR3 spans 16 amino acids. V was clipped by 4 bases and J by 0 bases, with 16 bases between them. CDR1 and CDR2 from the germline V gene are SGHVS and FQNEAQ.

This rearrangement joins TRBV4-1 to TRBJ2-5, with a weak D call TRBD1 (6 bases). CDR1 MGHRA and CDR2 YSYEKL come from the germline V gene. The CDR3 consists of 14 residues. V lost 1 base to trimming and J lost 1 base, with 7 bases between them. The CDR3 nucleotides are TGCGCCAGCAGCCAAGTAGGGGGCCAAGAGACCCAGTACTTC. Translation gives CASSQVGGQETQYF.

The CDR3 spells CASSQPSFYNEQFF. CDR3 nucleotides: TGTGCCAGCAGCCAACCTTCTTTCTACAATGAGCAGTTCTTC. The chain joins TRBV14 to TRBJ2-1; D ambiguous. V was clipped by 2 bases and J by 3 bases, with 8 bases between them. From germline, CDR1 is SGHDN and CDR2 FVKESK. The CDR3 contains 14 residues.

The V gene is TRBV19, the J gene TRBJ1-2, with a tentative D call TRBD1 (5 bases). There are 12 residues in the CDR3. Germline values: CDR1 LNHDA, CDR2 SQIVND (reference sequence). Trimming removed 5 bases from V and 7 bases from J, with 11 bases in between. The CDR3 reads CASSRDQGGYTF. The CDR3 DNA reads as TGTGCCAGTAGTCGGGACCAGGGTGGCTACACCTTC.

The chain joins TRBV7-2 to TRBJ1-2; D might be TRBD1 (5 bases). Trimming cost V 6 bases and J 4 bases, with 12 bases left between them. Per the germline V gene, CDR1 is SGHTA and CDR2 is FQGNSA. CDR3 length: 13 amino acids. The CDR3 nucleotides read TGTGCCAGCAGAAAAGGAGGGACCTATGGCTACACCTTC. It encodes CASRKGGTYGYTF.